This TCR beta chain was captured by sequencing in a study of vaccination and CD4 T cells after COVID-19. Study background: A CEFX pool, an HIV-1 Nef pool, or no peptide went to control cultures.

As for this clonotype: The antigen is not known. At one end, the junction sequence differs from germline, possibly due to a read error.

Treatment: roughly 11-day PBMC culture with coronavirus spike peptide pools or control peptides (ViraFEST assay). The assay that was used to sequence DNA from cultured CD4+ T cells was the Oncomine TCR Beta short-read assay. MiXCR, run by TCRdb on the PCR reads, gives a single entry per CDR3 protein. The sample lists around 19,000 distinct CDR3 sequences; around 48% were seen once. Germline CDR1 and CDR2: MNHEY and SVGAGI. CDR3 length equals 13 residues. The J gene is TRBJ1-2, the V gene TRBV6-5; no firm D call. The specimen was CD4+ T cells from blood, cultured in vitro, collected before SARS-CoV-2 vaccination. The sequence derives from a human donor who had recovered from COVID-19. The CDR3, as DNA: TGTGCCAGCAGTTCTCCACACGACTATGGCTTCACCTTC. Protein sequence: CASSSPHDYGFTF.